This TCR beta chain was captured in a study of technical replicates of blood from a few donors. This clone came up once. Here immunoSEQ multiplex PCR was the method, and the copy in TCRdb shows in-frame clones only, minus some. Among tens of thousands of clones listed, over 85% were seen once. This clonotype was sampled from a human donor in good health. The sample was T cells isolated from PBMCs.

For the CDR3, the DNA is TGCAGCGTCACTGCCTCCACCACAGATACGCAGTATTTT. It specifies CSVTASTTDTQYF. The chain carries TRBV29-1 and TRBJ2-3; D is unclear. The CDR3 is 13 amino acids. V dropped 6 bases and J dropped 2 bases, with 12 bases sitting between them. Germline-derived CDR1 and CDR2 are SQVTM and ANQGSEA.